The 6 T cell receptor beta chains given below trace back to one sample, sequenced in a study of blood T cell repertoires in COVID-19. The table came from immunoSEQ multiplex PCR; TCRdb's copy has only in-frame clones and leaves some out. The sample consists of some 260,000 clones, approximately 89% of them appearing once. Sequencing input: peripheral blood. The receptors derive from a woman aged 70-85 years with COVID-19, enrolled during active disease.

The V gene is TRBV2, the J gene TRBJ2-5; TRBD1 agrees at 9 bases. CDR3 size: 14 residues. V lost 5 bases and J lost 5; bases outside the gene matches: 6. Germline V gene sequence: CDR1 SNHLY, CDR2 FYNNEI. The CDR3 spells CASSYRGLRETQYF. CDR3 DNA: TGTGCCAGCAGTTACAGGGGGCTGCGGGAGACCCAGTACTTC.

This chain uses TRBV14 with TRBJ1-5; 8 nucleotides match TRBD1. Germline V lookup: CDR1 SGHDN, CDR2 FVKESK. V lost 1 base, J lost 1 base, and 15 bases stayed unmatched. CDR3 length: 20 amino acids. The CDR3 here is CASSQAGQGAPRGSNQPQHF. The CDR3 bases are TGTGCCAGCAGCCAAGCGGGGCAGGGGGCCCCGAGGGGGAGCAATCAGCCCCAGCATTTT.

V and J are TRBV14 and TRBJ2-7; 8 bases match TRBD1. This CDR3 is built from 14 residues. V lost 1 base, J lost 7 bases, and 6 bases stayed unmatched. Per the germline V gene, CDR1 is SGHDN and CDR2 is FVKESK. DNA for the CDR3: TGTGCCAGCAGCCAAGCCGACAGGGGAAGGGAGCAGTACTTC. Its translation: CASSQADRGREQYF.

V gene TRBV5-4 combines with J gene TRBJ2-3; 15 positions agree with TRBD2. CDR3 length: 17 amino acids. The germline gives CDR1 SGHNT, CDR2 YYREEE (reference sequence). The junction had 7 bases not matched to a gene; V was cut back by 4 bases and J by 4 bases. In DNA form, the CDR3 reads TGTGCCAGCAGCCCGGGACTAGCGGGAGGCTTGTCAGATACGCAGTATTTT. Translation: CASSPGLAGGLSDTQYF.

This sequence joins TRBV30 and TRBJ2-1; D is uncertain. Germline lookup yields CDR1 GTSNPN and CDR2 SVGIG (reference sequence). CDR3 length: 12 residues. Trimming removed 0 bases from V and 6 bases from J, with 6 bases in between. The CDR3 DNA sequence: TGTGCCTGGAGTGTACTGAGCAATGAGCAGTTCTTC. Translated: CAWSVLSNEQFF.

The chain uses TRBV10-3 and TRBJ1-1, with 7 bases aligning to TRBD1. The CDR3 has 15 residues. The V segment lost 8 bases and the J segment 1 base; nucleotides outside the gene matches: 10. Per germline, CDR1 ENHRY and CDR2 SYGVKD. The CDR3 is CAIGGFRGRNTEAFF. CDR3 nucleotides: TGTGCCATCGGGGGGTTTAGGGGGCGGAACACTGAAGCTTTCTTT.